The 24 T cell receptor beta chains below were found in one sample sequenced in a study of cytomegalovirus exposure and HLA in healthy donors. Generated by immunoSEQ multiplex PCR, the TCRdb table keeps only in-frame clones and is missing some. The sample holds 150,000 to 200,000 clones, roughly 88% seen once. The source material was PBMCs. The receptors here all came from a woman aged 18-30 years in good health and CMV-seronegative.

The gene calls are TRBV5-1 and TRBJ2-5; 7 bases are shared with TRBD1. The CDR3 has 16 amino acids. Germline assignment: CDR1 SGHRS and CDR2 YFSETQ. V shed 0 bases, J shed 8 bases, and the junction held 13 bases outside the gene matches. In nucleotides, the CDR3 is TGCGCCAGCAGCTTGGGGGACAGTATTACTAAGCTCACCCAGTACTTC. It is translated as CASSLGDSITKLTQYF.

Written as DNA, the CDR3 is TGTGCCAGCAGCCTCGGCTTGGACAGGGGATCGTACGAGCAGTACTTC. Translating gives CASSLGLDRGSYEQYF. The chain employs TRBV9 and TRBJ2-7; 9 positions agree with TRBD1. From germline, CDR1 is SGDLS and CDR2 YYNGEE. The CDR3 spans 16 residues. J was trimmed by 4 bases and V by 4 bases; bases with no gene match: 12.

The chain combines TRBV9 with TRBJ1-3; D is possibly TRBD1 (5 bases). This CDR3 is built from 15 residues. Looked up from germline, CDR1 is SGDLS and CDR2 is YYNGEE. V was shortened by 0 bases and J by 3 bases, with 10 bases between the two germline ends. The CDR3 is CASSVEWGGGNTIYF. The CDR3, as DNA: TGTGCCAGCAGCGTAGAGTGGGGGGGTGGAAACACCATATATTTT. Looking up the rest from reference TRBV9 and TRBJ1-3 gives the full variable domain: DSGVTQTPKHLITATGQRVTLRCSPRSGDLSVYWYQQSLDQGLQFLIQYYNGEERAKGNILERFSAQQFPDLHSELNLSSLELGDSALYFCASSVEWGGGNTIYFGEGSWLTVV.

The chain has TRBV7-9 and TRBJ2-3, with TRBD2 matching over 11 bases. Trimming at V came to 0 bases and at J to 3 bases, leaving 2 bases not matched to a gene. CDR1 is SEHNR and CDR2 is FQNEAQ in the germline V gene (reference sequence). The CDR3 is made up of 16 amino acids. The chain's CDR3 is CASSLAGTSGTDTQYF. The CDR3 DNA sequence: TGTGCCAGCAGCTTAGCCGGGACTAGCGGTACAGATACGCAGTATTTT.

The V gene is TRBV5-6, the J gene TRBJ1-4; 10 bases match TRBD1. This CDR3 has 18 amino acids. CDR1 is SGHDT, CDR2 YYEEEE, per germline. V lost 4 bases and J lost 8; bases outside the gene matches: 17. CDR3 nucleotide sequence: TGTGCCAGCAGCATCCTCCCCGGGACAGGGGACGAGGGCGAAAAACTGTTTTTT. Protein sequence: CASSILPGTGDEGEKLFF.

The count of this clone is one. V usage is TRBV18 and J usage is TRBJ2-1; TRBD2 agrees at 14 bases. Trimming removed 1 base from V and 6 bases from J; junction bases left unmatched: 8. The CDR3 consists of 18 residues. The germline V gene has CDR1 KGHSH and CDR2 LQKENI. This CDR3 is CASSPLGLAGGFLNEQFF. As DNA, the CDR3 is TGTGCCAGCTCACCACTCGGACTAGCGGGGGGATTTCTCAATGAGCAGTTCTTC.

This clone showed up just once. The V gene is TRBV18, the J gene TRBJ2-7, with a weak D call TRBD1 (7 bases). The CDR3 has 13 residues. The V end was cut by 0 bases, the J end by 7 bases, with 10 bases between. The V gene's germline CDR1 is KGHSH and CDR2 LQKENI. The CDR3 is CASSPPPGGEQYF. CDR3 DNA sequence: TGTGCCAGCTCACCACCCCCAGGGGGGGAGCAGTACTTC.

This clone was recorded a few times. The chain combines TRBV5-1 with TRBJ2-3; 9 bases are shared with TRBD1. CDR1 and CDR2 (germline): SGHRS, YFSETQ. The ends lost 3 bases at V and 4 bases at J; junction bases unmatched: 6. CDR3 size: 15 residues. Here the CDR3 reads CASSWTGVIPDTQYF. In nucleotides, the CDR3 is TGCGCCAGCAGCTGGACAGGGGTAATTCCAGATACGCAGTATTTT. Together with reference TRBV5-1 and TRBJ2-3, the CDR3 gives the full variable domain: KAGVTQTPRYLIKTRGQQVTLSCSPISGHRSVSWYQQTPGQGLQFLFEYFSETQRNKGNFPGRFSGRQFSNSRSEMNVSTLELGDSALYLCASSWTGVIPDTQYFGPGTRLTVL.

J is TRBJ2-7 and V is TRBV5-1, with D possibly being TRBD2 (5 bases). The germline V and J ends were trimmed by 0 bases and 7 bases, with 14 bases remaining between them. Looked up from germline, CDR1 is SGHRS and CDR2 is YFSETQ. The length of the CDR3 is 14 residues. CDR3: CASSLAWEPREQYF. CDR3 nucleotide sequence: TGCGCCAGCAGCTTGGCCTGGGAGCCAAGGGAGCAGTACTTC.

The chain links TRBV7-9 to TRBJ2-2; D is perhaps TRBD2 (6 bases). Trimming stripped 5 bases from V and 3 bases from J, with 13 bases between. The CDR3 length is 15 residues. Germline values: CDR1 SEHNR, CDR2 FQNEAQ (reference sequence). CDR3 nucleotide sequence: TGTGCCAGCAGCCCCGCCGGGAGCTACACCGGGGAGCTGTTTTTT. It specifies CASSPAGSYTGELFF.

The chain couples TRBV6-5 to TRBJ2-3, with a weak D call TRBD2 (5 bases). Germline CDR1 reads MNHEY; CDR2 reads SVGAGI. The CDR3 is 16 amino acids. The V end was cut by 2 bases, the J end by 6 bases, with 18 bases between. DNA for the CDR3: TGTGCCAGCAGTTACGGGAGACGCATGTTCGTCGATACGCAGTATTTT. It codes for CASSYGRRMFVDTQYF.

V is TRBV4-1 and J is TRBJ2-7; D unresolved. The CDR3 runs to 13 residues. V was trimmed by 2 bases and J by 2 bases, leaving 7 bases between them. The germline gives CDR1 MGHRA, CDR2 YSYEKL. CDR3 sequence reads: CASSQISTYEQYF. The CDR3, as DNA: TGCGCCAGCAGCCAAATCAGTACCTACGAGCAGTACTTC.

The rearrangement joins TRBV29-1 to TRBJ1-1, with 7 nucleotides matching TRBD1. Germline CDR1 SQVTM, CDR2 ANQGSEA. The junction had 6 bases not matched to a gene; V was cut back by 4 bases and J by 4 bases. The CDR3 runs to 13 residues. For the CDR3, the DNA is TGCAGCGTTGGGAACAGGGGAGGCACTGAAGCTTTCTTT. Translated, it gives CSVGNRGGTEAFF.

The chain's CDR3 is CASSHLTRDSYNEQFF. The CDR3 region has the DNA TGTGCCAGCAGCCACCTAACCCGGGACTCCTACAATGAGCAGTTCTTC. This chain joins TRBV4-2 and TRBJ2-1; D might be TRBD2 (5 bases). The CDR3 loop spans 16 amino acids. Trimming removed 3 bases from V and 0 bases from J, with 12 bases in between. The germline V gene encodes CDR1 LGHNA and CDR2 YNFKEQ.

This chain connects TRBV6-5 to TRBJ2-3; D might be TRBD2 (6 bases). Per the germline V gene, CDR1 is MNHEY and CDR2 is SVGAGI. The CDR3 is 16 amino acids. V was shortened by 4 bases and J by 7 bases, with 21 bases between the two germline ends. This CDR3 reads CASSFPGDSGLNTQYF. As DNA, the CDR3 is TGTGCCAGCAGTTTTCCGGGAGATTCAGGTCTGAATACGCAGTATTTT.

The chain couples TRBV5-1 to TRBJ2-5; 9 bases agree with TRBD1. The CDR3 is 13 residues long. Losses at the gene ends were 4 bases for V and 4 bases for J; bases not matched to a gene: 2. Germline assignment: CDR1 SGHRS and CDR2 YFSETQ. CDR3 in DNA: TGCGCCAGCAGCCGGGACAGGGCAGAGACCCAGTACTTC. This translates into CASSRDRAETQYF.

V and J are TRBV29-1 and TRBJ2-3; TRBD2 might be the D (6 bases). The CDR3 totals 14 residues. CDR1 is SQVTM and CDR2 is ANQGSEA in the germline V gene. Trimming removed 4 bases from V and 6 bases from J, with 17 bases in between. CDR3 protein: CSVVNREWQDTQYF. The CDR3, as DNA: TGCAGCGTTGTGAACCGGGAGTGGCAGGATACGCAGTATTTT.

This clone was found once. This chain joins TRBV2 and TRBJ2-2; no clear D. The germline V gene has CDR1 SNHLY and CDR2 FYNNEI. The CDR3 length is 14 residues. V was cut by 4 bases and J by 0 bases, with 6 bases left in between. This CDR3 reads CASSVGANTGELFF. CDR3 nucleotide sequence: TGTGCCAGCAGTGTGGGCGCGAACACCGGGGAGCTGTTTTTT.

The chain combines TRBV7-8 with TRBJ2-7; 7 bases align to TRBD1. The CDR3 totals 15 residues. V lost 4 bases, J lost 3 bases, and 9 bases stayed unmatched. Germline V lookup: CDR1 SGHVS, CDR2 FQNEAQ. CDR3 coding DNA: TGTGCCAGCAGCTCAACGACAGGGACGGTCTACGAGCAGTACTTC. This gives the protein CASSSTTGTVYEQYF.

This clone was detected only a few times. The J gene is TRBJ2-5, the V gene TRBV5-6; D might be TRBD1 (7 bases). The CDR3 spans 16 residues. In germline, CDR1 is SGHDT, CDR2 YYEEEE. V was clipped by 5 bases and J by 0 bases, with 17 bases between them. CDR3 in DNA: TGTGCCAGCAGTTACAGGGGAGGTGGGTACCAAGAGACCCAGTACTTC. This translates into CASSYRGGGYQETQYF.

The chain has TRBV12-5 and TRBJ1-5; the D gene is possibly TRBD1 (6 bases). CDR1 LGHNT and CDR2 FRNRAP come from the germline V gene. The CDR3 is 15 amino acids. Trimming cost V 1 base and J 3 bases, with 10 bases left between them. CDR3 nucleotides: TGTGCTAGTGGTTTGGGACAGGTTTCCAATCAGCCCCAGCATTTT. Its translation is CASGLGQVSNQPQHF.

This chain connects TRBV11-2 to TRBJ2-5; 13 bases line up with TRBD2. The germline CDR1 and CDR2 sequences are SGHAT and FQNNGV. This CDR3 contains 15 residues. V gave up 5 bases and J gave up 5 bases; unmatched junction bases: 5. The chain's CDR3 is CASSLTSGRAETQYF. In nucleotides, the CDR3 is TGTGCCAGCAGCCTTACTAGCGGGAGGGCGGAGACCCAGTACTTC.

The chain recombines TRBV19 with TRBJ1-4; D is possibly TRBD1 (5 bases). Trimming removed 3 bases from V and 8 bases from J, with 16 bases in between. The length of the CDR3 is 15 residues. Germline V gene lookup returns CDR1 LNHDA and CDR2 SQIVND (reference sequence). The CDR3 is CASSIQGRGIEKLFF. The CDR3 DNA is TGTGCCAGTAGTATCCAGGGTCGAGGAATCGAAAAACTGTTTTTT.

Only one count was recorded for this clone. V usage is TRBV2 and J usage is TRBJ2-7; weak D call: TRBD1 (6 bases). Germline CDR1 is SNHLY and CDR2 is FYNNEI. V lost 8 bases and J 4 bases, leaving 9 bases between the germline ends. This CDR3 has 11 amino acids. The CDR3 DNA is TGTGCCAGCGGACAGTCTTACGAGCAGTACTTC. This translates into CASGQSYEQYF.